This is a list of T cell receptor beta chains from one sample in a study of Graves' ophthalmopathy and Graves' hyperthyroidism. A single record per CDR3 protein comes from TCRdb applying MiXCR to the multiplex PCR reads. In the table there are roughly 400,000 distinct CDR3 sequences, around 19% of which are singletons. Sequencing was done on a sample of peripheral blood. The receptors originated from a woman aged 18 to 35 with Graves' ophthalmopathy. Both conserved end residues are part of each CDR3. The order of the fields is J gene, V gene, clone size, D gene, CDR3 protein, CDR3 DNA. D genes are given only for firm matches. Rows may omit the clone size; those that give it use once, few, many or a size class.

J: TRBJ2-2; V: TRBV4-3; size: many; D: NA; CDR3: CASSQDLTRGGELFF; DNA: TGCGCCAGCAGCCAAGATCTGACGAGGGGCGGGGAGCTGTTTTTT
J: TRBJ1-1; V: TRBV5-1; size: many; D: TRBD1; CDR3: CASSLARQGPTRTEAFF; DNA: TGCGCCAGCAGCTTGGCCAGACAGGGGCCGACGAGAACTGAAGCTTTCTTT
J: TRBJ1-5; V: TRBV6-2/TRBV6-3; size: many; D: NA; CDR3: CASRRDRNQPQHF; DNA: TGTGCCAGCAGAAGAGACCGCAATCAGCCCCAGCATTTT
J: TRBJ1-4; V: TRBV11-2; size: many; D: NA; CDR3: CASSLLPGTNEKLFF; DNA: TGTGCCAGCAGCCTGCTTCCGGGTACAAATGAAAAACTGTTTTTT
J: TRBJ1-6; V: TRBV28; size: many; D: NA; CDR3: CASKGQDNSPLHF; DNA: TGTGCCAGCAAGGGGCAGGATAATTCACCCCTCCACTTT
J: TRBJ2-7; V: TRBV20-1; size: many; D: NA; CDR3: CSARAADRPTYEQYF; DNA: TGCAGTGCTCGGGCCGCTGACAGGCCTACCTACGAGCAGTACTTC
J: TRBJ1-1; V: TRBV12-3/TRBV12-4; size: many; D: NA; CDR3: CASSTRRFMNTEAFF; DNA: TGTGCCAGCAGTACGAGGAGGTTCATGAACACTGAAGCTTTCTTT
J: TRBJ1-1; V: TRBV12-3/TRBV12-4; size: many; D: NA; CDR3: CASRSGVANTEAFF; DNA: TGTGCCAGCAGGAGCGGGGTCGCGAACACTGAAGCTTTCTTT
J: TRBJ2-2; V: TRBV6-5; size: many; D: TRBD2; CDR3: CASRLGLASTGELFF; DNA: TGTGCCAGCCGACTGGGACTAGCGAGCACCGGGGAGCTGTTTTTT
J: TRBJ1-2; V: TRBV16; size: NA; D: TRBD1; CDR3: CASSHTGGYGYTF; DNA: TGTGCCAGCAGCCACACAGGGGGATATGGCTACACCTTC
J: TRBJ1-5; V: TRBV6-5; size: many; D: NA; CDR3: CASSYSQYSNQPQHF; DNA: TGTGCCAGCAGTTACTCACAGTATAGCAATCAGCCCCAGCATTTT
J: TRBJ2-7; V: TRBV28; size: NA; D: NA; CDR3: CASSPDRREQYF; DNA: TGTGCCAGCAGCCCAGACAGGAGGGAGCAGTACTTC
J: TRBJ2-2; V: TRBV5-1; size: NA; D: NA; CDR3: CASSTGQKNTGELFF; DNA: TGCGCCAGCAGCACTGGACAGAAGAACACCGGGGAGCTGTTTTTT
J: TRBJ2-5; V: TRBV2; size: many; D: NA; CDR3: CASSEALGSAPGLGGETQYF; DNA: TGTGCCAGCAGTGAAGCGCTCGGGTCCGCACCCGGGTTAGGCGGCGAGACCCAGTACTTC
J: TRBJ1-1; V: TRBV6-2/TRBV6-3; size: NA; D: NA; CDR3: CASSYGPDENTEAFF; DNA: TGTGCCAGCAGTTACGGTCCGGATGAGAACACTGAAGCTTTCTTT
J: TRBJ1-1; V: TRBV6-5; size: many; D: NA; CDR3: CASSRNGNTEAFF; DNA: TGTGCCAGCAGCCGGAACGGAAACACTGAAGCTTTCTTT
J: TRBJ1-5; V: TRBV19; size: many; D: TRBD1; CDR3: CASSSQRTGIFQPQHF; DNA: TGTGCCAGTAGTTCGCAGCGGACAGGGATTTTTCAGCCCCAGCATTTT
J: TRBJ2-7; V: TRBV12-3/TRBV12-4; size: many; D: TRBD1; CDR3: CASRLRGQGALEQYF; DNA: TGTGCCAGCAGATTACGGGGACAGGGGGCGCTGGAGCAGTACTTC
J: TRBJ2-2; V: TRBV4-3; size: many; D: NA; CDR3: CASSPPGRQAMNTGELFF; DNA: TGCGCCAGCAGCCCCCCAGGTCGACAGGCTATGAACACCGGGGAGCTGTTTTTT
J: TRBJ2-2; V: TRBV9; size: NA; D: NA; CDR3: CASSVSPSGELFF; DNA: TGTGCCAGCAGCGTAAGCCCCTCCGGGGAGCTGTTTTTT
J: TRBJ2-2; V: TRBV29-1; size: many; D: TRBD2; CDR3: CSAGTSGAPFGELFF; DNA: TGCAGCGCCGGGACTAGCGGGGCGCCTTTCGGGGAGCTGTTTTTT
J: TRBJ2-5; V: TRBV20-1; size: NA; D: NA; CDR3: CSARADTQETQYF; DNA: TGCAGTGCTAGAGCAGACACTCAAGAGACCCAGTACTTC
J: TRBJ2-7; V: TRBV18; size: many; D: NA; CDR3: CASSAASYEQYF; DNA: TGTGCCAGCTCAGCCGCCTCCTACGAGCAGTACTTC
J: TRBJ2-3; V: TRBV29-1; size: many; D: NA; CDR3: CSVEDTRADTQYF; DNA: TGCAGCGTTGAAGATACCAGGGCAGATACGCAGTATTTT
J: TRBJ1-2; V: TRBV14; size: NA; D: TRBD1; CDR3: CASSPRDRGLYGYTF; DNA: TGTGCCAGCAGCCCCCGGGACAGGGGGCTCTATGGCTACACCTTC
J: TRBJ2-7; V: TRBV12-3/TRBV12-4; size: many; D: TRBD1; CDR3: CASSLRTGSNHEQYF; DNA: TGTGCCAGCAGTTTGCGGACAGGATCCAATCACGAGCAGTACTTC
J: TRBJ1-1; V: TRBV28; size: many; D: NA; CDR3: CASSLFRLRGTEAFF; DNA: TGTGCCAGCAGTTTGTTTCGCTTGCGAGGCACTGAAGCTTTCTTT
J: TRBJ2-5; V: TRBV29-1; size: many; D: NA; CDR3: CSVDPLLGSNQETQYF; DNA: TGCAGCGTTGATCCTCTCCTGGGGTCCAACCAAGAGACCCAGTACTTC
J: TRBJ2-5; V: TRBV29-1; size: NA; D: NA; CDR3: CSVEAGVLQETQYF; DNA: TGCAGCGTTGAAGCGGGAGTCCTCCAAGAGACCCAGTACTTC
J: TRBJ2-7; V: TRBV13; size: many; D: TRBD2; CDR3: CASSFLAGDAYEQYF; DNA: TGTGCCAGCAGCTTTCTAGCGGGGGACGCCTACGAGCAGTACTTC
J: TRBJ2-7; V: TRBV11-1; size: many; D: NA; CDR3: CASSLRFDYEQYF; DNA: TGTGCCAGCAGCTTAAGGTTTGACTACGAGCAGTACTTC
J: TRBJ2-7; V: TRBV20-1; size: many; D: TRBD1; CDR3: CSAGQSSSYEQYF; DNA: TGCAGTGCGGGACAGAGCAGCTCCTACGAGCAGTACTTC
J: TRBJ2-2; V: TRBV11-2; size: many; D: NA; CDR3: CASSLWRAAGELFF; DNA: TGTGCCAGCAGCTTGTGGAGGGCCGCCGGGGAGCTGTTTTTT
J: TRBJ2-5; V: TRBV4-2; size: NA; D: TRBD2; CDR3: CASSQELAGGRFQETQYF; DNA: TGTGCCAGCAGCCAAGAGCTAGCGGGAGGGCGTTTCCAAGAGACCCAGTACTTC
J: TRBJ2-4; V: TRBV6-1; size: many; D: NA; CDR3: CASSPQVGIAKNIQYF; DNA: TGTGCCAGCAGCCCCCAGGTCGGGATAGCCAAAAACATTCAGTACTTC
J: TRBJ1-6; V: TRBV9; size: many; D: NA; CDR3: CASSVGDTGSLRPLHF; DNA: TGTGCCAGCAGCGTAGGGGACACAGGTTCCCTTCGGCCCCTCCACTTT